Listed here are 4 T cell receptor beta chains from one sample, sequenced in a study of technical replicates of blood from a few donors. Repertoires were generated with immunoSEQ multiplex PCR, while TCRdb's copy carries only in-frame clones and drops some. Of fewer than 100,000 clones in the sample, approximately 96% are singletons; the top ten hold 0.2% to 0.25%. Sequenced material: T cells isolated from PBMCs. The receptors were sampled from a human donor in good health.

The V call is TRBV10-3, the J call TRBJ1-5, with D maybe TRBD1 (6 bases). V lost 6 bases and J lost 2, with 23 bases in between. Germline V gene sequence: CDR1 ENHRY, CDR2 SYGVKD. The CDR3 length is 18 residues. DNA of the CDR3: TGTGCCATCAGCGAGACCAGACAGGCAACTCCTGGCAATCAGCCCCAGCATTTT. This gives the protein CAISETRQATPGNQPQHF.

DNA for the CDR3: TGTGCCAGCAGTTCTAGCGGGAGGGCCTTAGAGACCCAGTACTTC. Its translation: CASSSSGRALETQYF. The chain couples TRBV7-2 to TRBJ2-5; 12 bases are a match to TRBD2. V lost 6 bases, J lost 4 bases, and 6 bases stayed unmatched. This CDR3 is built from 15 residues. The V gene's germline CDR1 is SGHTA and CDR2 FQGNSA.

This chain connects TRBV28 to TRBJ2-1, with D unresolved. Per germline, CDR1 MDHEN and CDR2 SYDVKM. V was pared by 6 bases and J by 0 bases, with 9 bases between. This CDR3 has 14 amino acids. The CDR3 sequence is CASRLLNSYNEQFF. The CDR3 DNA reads TGTGCCAGCAGGCTCCTAAACTCCTACAATGAGCAGTTCTTC.

The CDR3 spells CASSLEGGGVAKNIQYF. For the CDR3, the DNA is TGTGCCAGCAGCTTAGAGGGAGGCGGGGTAGCCAAAAACATTCAGTACTTC. The chain is built from TRBV7-8 and TRBJ2-4, with a weak D call TRBD2 (6 bases). The V gene's germline CDR1 is SGHVS and CDR2 FQNEAQ. The CDR3 spans 17 residues. The V and J ends lost 1 base and 0 bases respectively, with 13 bases between them.